This TCR beta chain was sequenced during a study of vaccination effects on CD4 cells after COVID-19. Notes on this clone: The antigen is unknown.

The ends lost 4 bases at V and 3 bases at J; junction bases unmatched: 5. There are 15 residues in the CDR3. The germline V gene has CDR1 MNHEY and CDR2 SMNVEV (reference sequence). In the ViraFEST assay, antigen-specific CD4+ clonotypes were identified by expansion after peptide-pool stimulation. Investigators separated out CD4+ T cells once around 11 days of culture had passed. Two-dose BNT162b2 or mRNA-1273 vaccination was given to participants. Profiling relied on immunoSEQ multiplex PCR, and the TCRdb table lists in-frame clones only, not all of them. The data hold roughly 59,000 clones, with roughly 80% observed a single time.

The J gene is TRBJ2-3, the V gene TRBV27; TRBD1 agrees at 9 bases. Sequenced here: CD4+ T cells from PBMCs cultured with HCoV-OC43 spike peptides, sampled after COVID-19 vaccination. Subset indicated: HCoV-OC43 spike overlapping peptide pool stimulation. The TCR comes from a human donor who received a COVID-19 vaccine. The CDR3 is CASSWGQGGTDTQYF. The CDR3 DNA reads as TGTGCCAGCAGTTGGGGACAGGGCGGGACAGATACGCAGTATTTT.